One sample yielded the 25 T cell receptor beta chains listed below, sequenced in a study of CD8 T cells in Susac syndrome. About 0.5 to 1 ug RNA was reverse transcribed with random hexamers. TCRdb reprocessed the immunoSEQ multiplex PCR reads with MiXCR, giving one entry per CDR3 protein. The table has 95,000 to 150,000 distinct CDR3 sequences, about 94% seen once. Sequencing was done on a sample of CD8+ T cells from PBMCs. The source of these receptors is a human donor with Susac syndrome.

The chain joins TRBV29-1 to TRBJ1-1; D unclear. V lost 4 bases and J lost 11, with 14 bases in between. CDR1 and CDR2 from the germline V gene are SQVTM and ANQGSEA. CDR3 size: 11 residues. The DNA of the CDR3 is TGCAGCGTTGTGGACGGCTTTACGGCTTTCTTT. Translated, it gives CSVVDGFTAFF.

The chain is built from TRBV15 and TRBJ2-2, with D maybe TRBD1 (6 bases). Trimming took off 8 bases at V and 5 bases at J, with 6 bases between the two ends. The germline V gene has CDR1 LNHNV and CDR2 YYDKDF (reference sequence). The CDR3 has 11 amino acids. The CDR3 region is CATQGTGELFF. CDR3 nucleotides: TGTGCCACCCAGGGGACCGGGGAGCTGTTTTTT.

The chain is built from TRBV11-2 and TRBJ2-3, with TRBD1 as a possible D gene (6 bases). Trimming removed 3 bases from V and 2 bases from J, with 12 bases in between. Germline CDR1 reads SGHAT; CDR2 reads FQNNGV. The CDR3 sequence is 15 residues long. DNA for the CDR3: TGTGCCAGCAGCTTCCCGGCAGGGGTCACAGATACGCAGTATTTT. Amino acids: CASSFPAGVTDTQYF. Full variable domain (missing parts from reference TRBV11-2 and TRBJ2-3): EAGVAQSPRYKIIEKRQSVAFWCNPISGHATLYWYQQILGQGPKLLIQFQNNGVVDDSQLPKDRFSAERLKGVDSTLKIQPAKLEDSAVYLCASSFPAGVTDTQYFGPGTRLTVL.

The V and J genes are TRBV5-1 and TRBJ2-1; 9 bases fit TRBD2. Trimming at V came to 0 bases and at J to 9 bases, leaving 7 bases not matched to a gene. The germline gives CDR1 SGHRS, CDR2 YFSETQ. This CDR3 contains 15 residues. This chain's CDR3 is CASSLEVAGVSEQFF. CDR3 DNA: TGCGCCAGCAGCTTGGAGGTAGCGGGGGTATCTGAGCAGTTCTTC.

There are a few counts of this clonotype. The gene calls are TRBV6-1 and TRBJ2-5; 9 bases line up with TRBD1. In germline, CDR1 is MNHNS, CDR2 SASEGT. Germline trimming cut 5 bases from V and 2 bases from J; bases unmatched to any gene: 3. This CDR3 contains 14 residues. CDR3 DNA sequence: TGTGCCAGCAGTCTGGACAGGGGACAAGAGACCCAGTACTTC. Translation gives CASSLDRGQETQYF.

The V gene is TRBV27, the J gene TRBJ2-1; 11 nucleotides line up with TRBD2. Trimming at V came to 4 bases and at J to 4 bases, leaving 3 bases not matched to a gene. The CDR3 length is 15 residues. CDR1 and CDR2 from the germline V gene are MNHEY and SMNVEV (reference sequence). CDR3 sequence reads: CASSYSGGAYNEQFF. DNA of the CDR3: TGTGCCAGCAGTTATAGCGGGGGGGCGTACAATGAGCAGTTCTTC.

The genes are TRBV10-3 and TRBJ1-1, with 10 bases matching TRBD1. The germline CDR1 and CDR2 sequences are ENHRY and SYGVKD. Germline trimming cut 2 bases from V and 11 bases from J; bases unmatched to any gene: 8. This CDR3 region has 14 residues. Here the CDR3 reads CAISEPGTGEWAFF. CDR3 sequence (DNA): TGTGCCATCAGTGAGCCCGGGACAGGGGAGTGGGCTTTCTTT.

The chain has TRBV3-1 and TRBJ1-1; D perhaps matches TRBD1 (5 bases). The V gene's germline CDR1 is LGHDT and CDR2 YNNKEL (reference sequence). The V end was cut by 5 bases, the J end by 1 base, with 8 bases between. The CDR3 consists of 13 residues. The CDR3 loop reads CASSMTENTEAFF. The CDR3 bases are TGTGCCAGCAGCATGACAGAGAACACTGAAGCTTTCTTT.

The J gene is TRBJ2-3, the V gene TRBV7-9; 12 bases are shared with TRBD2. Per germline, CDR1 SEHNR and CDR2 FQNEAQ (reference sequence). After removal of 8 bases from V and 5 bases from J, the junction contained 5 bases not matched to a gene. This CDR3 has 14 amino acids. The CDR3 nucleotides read TGTGCCAGCCCGACTAGCGGGGGTGAAGATACGCAGTATTTT. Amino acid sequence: CASPTSGGEDTQYF.

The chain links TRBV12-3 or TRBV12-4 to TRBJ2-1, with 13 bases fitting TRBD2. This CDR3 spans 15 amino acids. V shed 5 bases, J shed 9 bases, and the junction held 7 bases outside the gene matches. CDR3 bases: TGTGCCAGCAGTGACGGACTAGCGGGGGTAGGTGAGCAGTTCTTC. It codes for CASSDGLAGVGEQFF.

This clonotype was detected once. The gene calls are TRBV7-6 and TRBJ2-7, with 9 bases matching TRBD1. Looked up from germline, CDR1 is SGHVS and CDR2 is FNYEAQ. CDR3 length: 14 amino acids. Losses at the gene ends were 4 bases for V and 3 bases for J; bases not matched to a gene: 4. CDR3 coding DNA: TGTGCCAGCAGCTCCGGACAGGGGAACTACGAGCAGTACTTC. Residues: CASSSGQGNYEQYF.

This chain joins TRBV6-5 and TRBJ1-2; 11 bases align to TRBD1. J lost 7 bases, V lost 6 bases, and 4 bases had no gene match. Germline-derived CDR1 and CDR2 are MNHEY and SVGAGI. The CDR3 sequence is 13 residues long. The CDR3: CASSPGQGAGYTF. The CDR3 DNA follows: TGTGCCAGCAGCCCCGGACAGGGGGCTGGCTACACCTTC.

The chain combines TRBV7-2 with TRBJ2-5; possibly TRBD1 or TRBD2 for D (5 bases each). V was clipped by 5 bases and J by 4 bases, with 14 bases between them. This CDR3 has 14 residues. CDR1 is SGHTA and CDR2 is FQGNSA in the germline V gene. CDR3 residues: CASSRGQTPETQYF. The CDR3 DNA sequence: TGTGCCAGCAGCCGGGGCCAGACCCCAGAGACCCAGTACTTC.

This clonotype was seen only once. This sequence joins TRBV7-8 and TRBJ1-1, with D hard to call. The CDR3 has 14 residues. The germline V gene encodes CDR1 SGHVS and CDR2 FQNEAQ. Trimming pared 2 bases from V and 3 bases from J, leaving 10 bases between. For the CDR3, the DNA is TGTGCCAGCAGCTTATGGTTGACGTACACTGAAGCTTTCTTT. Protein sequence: CASSLWLTYTEAFF. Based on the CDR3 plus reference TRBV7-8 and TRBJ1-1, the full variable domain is GAGVSQSPRYKVAKRGQDVALRCDPISGHVSLFWYQQALGQGPEFLTYFQNEAQLDKSGLPSDRFFAERPEGSVSTLKIQRTQQEDSAVYLCASSLWLTYTEAFFGQGTRLTVV.

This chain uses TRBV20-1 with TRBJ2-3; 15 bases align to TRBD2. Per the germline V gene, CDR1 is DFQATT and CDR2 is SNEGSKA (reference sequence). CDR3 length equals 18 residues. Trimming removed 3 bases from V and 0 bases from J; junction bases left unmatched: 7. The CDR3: CSARGLAGGRYSTDTQYF. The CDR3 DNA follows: TGCAGTGCTAGGGGACTAGCGGGGGGCCGTTATAGCACAGATACGCAGTATTTT.

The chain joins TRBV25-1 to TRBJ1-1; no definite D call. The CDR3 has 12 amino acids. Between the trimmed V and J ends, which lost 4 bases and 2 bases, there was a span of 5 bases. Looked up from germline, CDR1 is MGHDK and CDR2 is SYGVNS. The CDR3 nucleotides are TGTGCCAGCAGTGGGGATAACACTGAAGCTTTCTTT. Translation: CASSGDNTEAFF.

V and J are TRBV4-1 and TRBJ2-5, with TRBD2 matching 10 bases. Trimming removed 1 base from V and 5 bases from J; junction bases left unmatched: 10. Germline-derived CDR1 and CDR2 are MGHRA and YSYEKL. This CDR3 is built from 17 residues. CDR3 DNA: TGCGCCAGCAGCCAAGGAGGAGTAGCGGGGGGACCTGAGACCCAGTACTTC. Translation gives CASSQGGVAGGPETQYF.

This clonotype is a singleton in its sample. This CDR3 is CATGDGDTQYF. The CDR3 region has the DNA TGTGCCACCGGGGATGGAGATACGCAGTATTTT. The V and J genes are TRBV24-1 and TRBJ2-3; no firm D call. V was shortened by 9 bases and J by 5 bases, with 8 bases between the two germline ends. Germline assignment: CDR1 KGHDR and CDR2 SFDVKD. The length of the CDR3 is 11 residues.

The CDR3 coding sequence is TGTGCCATCAGTGATTACAGGGATCCGGCGTACAATGAGCAGTTCTTC. It is translated as CAISDYRDPAYNEQFF. The rearrangement joins TRBV10-3 to TRBJ2-1; a possible D gene is TRBD1 (6 bases). Germline lookup yields CDR1 ENHRY and CDR2 SYGVKD. Trimming left V 3 bases short and J 4 bases short, with 16 bases between. This CDR3 is 16 amino acids long.

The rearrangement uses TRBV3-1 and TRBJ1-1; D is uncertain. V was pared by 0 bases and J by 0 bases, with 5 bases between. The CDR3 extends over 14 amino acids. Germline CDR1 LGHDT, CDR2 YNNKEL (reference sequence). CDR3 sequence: CASSQDGLNTEAFF. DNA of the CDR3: TGTGCCAGCAGCCAAGATGGACTGAACACTGAAGCTTTCTTT.

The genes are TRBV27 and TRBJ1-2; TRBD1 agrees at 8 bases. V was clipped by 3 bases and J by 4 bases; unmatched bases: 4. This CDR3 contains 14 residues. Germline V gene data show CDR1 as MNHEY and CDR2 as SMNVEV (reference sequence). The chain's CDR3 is CASSFGQGRYGYTF. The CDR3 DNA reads TGTGCCAGCAGTTTTGGACAGGGTCGCTATGGCTACACCTTC.

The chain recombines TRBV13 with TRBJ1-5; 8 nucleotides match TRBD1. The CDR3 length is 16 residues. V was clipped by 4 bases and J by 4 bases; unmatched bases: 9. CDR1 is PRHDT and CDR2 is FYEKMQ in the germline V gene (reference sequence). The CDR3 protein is CASSSRQGSGNQPQHF. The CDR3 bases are TGTGCCAGCAGCTCGCGACAGGGGTCGGGGAATCAGCCCCAGCATTTT. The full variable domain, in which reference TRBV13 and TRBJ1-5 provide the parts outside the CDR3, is AAGVIQSPRHLIKEKRETATLKCYPIPRHDTVYWYQQGPGQDPQFLISFYEKMQSDKGSIPDRFSAQQFSDYHSELNMSSLELGDSALYFCASSSRQGSGNQPQHFGDGTRLSIL.

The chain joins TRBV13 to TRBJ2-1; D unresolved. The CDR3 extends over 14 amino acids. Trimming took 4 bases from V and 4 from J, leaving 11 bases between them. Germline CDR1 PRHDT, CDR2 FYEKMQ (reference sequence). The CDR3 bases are TGTGCCAGCAGCTCTGGCCAGAAATACAATGAGCAGTTCTTC. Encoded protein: CASSSGQKYNEQFF.

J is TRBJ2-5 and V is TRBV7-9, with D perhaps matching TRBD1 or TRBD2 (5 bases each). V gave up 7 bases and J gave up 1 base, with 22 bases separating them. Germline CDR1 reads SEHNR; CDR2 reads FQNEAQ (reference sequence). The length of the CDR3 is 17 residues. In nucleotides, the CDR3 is TGTGCCAGCACCCCGGATGGGGCAGGGAGTCCCCAAGAGACCCAGTACTTC. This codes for CASTPDGAGSPQETQYF.

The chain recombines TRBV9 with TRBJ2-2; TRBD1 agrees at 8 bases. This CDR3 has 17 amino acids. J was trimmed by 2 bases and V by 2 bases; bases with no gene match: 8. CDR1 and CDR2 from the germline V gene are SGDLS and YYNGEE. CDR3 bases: TGTGCCAGCAGCGTTACCTGGGACAGGACTAACACCGGGGAGCTGTTTTTT. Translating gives CASSVTWDRTNTGELFF.